These 20 T cell receptor beta chains came from one sample sequenced in a study of T cell responses to AZD1222 COVID-19 vaccine. The data were produced by immunoSEQ multiplex PCR, yet TCRdb's version contains in-frame clones alone and is incomplete. The repertoire has about 180,000 clones, around 90% of them found once; the top ten carry roughly 2%. This specimen consisted of peripheral blood, obtained 28 days after the second AZD1222 dose. The origin of the receptors is an adult who received the AZD1222 COVID-19 vaccine.

This sequence joins TRBV6-5 and TRBJ2-1; TRBD2 aligns across 10 bases. The CDR3 has 14 residues. The V gene end was trimmed by 7 bases and the J gene end by 9 bases; junction bases not matched to a gene: 9. Germline V lookup: CDR1 MNHEY, CDR2 SVGAGI. CDR3 protein: CASITSGKGAEQFF. CDR3 bases: TGTGCCAGCATCACTAGCGGGAAAGGCGCTGAGCAGTTCTTC.

This chain links TRBV4-1 with TRBJ2-5, with 10 positions matching TRBD2. The V gene end was trimmed by 0 bases and the J gene end by 9 bases; junction bases not matched to a gene: 10. The CDR3 is 16 amino acids. CDR1 is MGHRA and CDR2 is YSYEKL in the germline V gene. CDR3 DNA sequence: TGCGCCAGCAGCCAAGACGGACTAGCGGCCACCAGGGCCCAGTACTTC. Translation: CASSQDGLAATRAQYF.

V gene TRBV19 combines with J gene TRBJ2-1; 7 nucleotides line up with TRBD2. This CDR3 region has 15 residues. V shed 4 bases and J 6 bases; nucleotides not matched to a gene: 9. Germline loops: CDR1 LNHDA, CDR2 SQIVND (reference sequence). The CDR3 nucleotides read TGTGCCAGTAGTAATATCGGGGGAGGGGTCAATGAGCAGTTCTTC. Protein: CASSNIGGGVNEQFF.

The chain is built from TRBV9 and TRBJ1-2; weak D call: TRBD1 (6 bases). The ends were cut back, 0 bases at V and 6 bases at J, with 18 bases in the middle. Germline V CDR1 and CDR2: SGDLS, YYNGEE. The CDR3 runs to 16 residues. The CDR3 DNA follows: TGTGCCAGCAGCGTAGTCTTGGGGGGCGGGCGTGATGGCTACACCTTC. Its protein is CASSVVLGGGRDGYTF.

This clone was recorded once. The CDR3 DNA reads as TGTGCCAGCAGCTTGCCGGGACAGGGAGCCCACGAGCAGTTCTTC. This codes for CASSLPGQGAHEQFF. The rearrangement links TRBV7-6 to TRBJ2-1; 9 bases are a match to TRBD1. This CDR3 is built from 15 residues. Trimming cost V 3 bases and J 10 bases; bases outside gene matches: 10. Germline loops: CDR1 SGHVS, CDR2 FNYEAQ. Full variable domain (remainder filled in from reference TRBV7-6 and TRBJ2-1): GAGVSQSPRYKVTKRGQDVALRCDPISGHVSLYWYRQALGQGPEFLTYFNYEAQQDKSGLPNDRFSAERPEGSISTLTIQRTEQRDSAMYRCASSLPGQGAHEQFFGPGTRLTVL.

The V gene is TRBV13, the J gene TRBJ2-3, with 11 bases aligning to TRBD2. Looked up from germline, CDR1 is PRHDT and CDR2 is FYEKMQ (reference sequence). The CDR3 runs to 17 residues. J was trimmed by 6 bases and V by 5 bases; bases with no gene match: 13. CDR3 region: CASSETLSGGARDTQYF. CDR3 nucleotides: TGTGCCAGCAGCGAGACCCTTAGCGGGGGGGCCAGGGATACGCAGTATTTT.

The V call is TRBV2, the J call TRBJ1-6; possibly TRBD1 for D (5 bases). The V end lost 2 bases, the J end lost 8 bases, and 22 bases lay between the germline ends. This CDR3 has 18 residues. Germline CDR1 and CDR2: SNHLY and FYNNEI. CDR3 loop: CASSEYGGDTATDSPLHF. The CDR3 coding sequence is TGTGCCAGCAGTGAATACGGGGGGGATACAGCTACGGATTCACCCCTCCACTTT. Based on the CDR3 plus reference TRBV2 and TRBJ1-6, the full variable domain is EPEVTQTPSHQVTQMGQEVILRCVPISNHLYFYWYRQILGQKVEFLVSFYNNEISEKSEIFDDQFSVERPDGSNFTLKIRSTKLEDSAMYFCASSEYGGDTATDSPLHFGNGTRLTVT.

The chain joins TRBV6-5 to TRBJ2-5; 8 bases map to TRBD1. The V gene's germline CDR1 is MNHEY and CDR2 SVGAGI. After removal of 6 bases from V and 3 bases from J, the junction contained 6 bases not matched to a gene. The CDR3 runs to 14 residues. The CDR3 is CASSPDRVKETQYF. CDR3 DNA sequence: TGTGCCAGCAGCCCGGACAGGGTGAAAGAGACCCAGTACTTC.

The chain uses TRBV5-1 and TRBJ1-3; D might be TRBD1 (6 bases). Germline V gene lookup returns CDR1 SGHRS and CDR2 YFSETQ. This CDR3 comprises 14 residues. V shed 4 bases and J shed 4 bases, with 12 bases lying between them. This CDR3 is CASSSGTIGNTIYF. The DNA for the CDR3 is TGCGCCAGCAGCAGCGGGACAATCGGAAACACCATATATTTT.

The chain employs TRBV7-9 and TRBJ2-3; 8 nucleotides line up with TRBD2. Germline lookup yields CDR1 SEHNR and CDR2 FQNEAQ (reference sequence). The CDR3 sequence is 14 residues long. V was clipped by 4 bases and J by 4 bases; unmatched bases: 4. The DNA of the CDR3 is TGTGCCAGCAGCTGGGGACTAGAAGCAGATACGCAGTATTTT. Translated, it gives CASSWGLEADTQYF.

The chain uses TRBV23-1 and TRBJ2-3, with D possibly TRBD1 on 6 matching bases. TRBV23-1 is noted as an ORF with a role that remains uncertain. This CDR3 comprises 16 residues. Trimming left V 4 bases short and J 1 base short, with 15 bases between. CDR3 sequence: CASSPQETGGTDTQYF. CDR3 bases: TGCGCCAGCAGTCCCCAGGAGACAGGTGGCACAGATACGCAGTATTTT.

The V and J genes are TRBV28 and TRBJ1-3, with D possibly being TRBD1 (5 bases). The CDR3 is 14 residues long. V dropped 6 bases and J dropped 5 bases, with 14 bases sitting between them. Germline values: CDR1 MDHEN, CDR2 SYDVKM. CDR3 nucleotide sequence: TGTGCCAGCAGCTCGATCGGGGCCCGAAACACCATATATTTT. Residues: CASSSIGARNTIYF.

The gene calls are TRBV10-3 and TRBJ2-3; TRBD1 matches at 7 bases. V shed 7 bases, J shed 0 bases, and the junction held 7 bases outside the gene matches. CDR1 and CDR2 from the germline V gene are ENHRY and SYGVKD. The CDR3 contains 15 residues. The CDR3 loop reads CAIKIGGPSTDTQYF. The CDR3 DNA reads as TGTGCCATCAAGATAGGGGGCCCTAGCACAGATACGCAGTATTTT.

This clone was picked up a small number of times. The CDR3 region has the DNA TGTGCCAGCAGGCAGACCTATAATTCACCCCTCCACTTT. Protein sequence: CASRQTYNSPLHF. The genes are TRBV2 and TRBJ1-6; no reliable D call. Trimming left V 6 bases short and J 2 bases short, with 5 bases between. Germline V gene data show CDR1 as SNHLY and CDR2 as FYNNEI. This CDR3 contains 13 residues. Variable domain in full (rest from reference TRBV2 and TRBJ1-6): EPEVTQTPSHQVTQMGQEVILRCVPISNHLYFYWYRQILGQKVEFLVSFYNNEISEKSEIFDDQFSVERPDGSNFTLKIRSTKLEDSAMYFCASRQTYNSPLHFGNGTRLTVT.

V gene TRBV3-1 (or the pseudogene TRBV3-2) combines with J gene TRBJ1-1; the match to TRBD1 covers 8 bases. Unmatched junction bases numbered 14, after V lost 6 bases and J lost 8 bases. Germline V gene data show CDR1 as LGHDT and CDR2 as YNNKEL (reference sequence). The CDR3 loop spans 15 amino acids. This CDR3 reads CASRSSPGGNGEAFF. In DNA form, the CDR3 reads TGTGCCAGCAGAAGCTCTCCAGGGGGCAATGGGGAAGCTTTCTTT.

This clone was seen only once. This chain links TRBV14 with TRBJ1-6, with 7 bases fitting TRBD1. This CDR3 is 14 amino acids long. Germline CDR1 is SGHDN and CDR2 is FVKESK. V trimming: 4 bases; J trimming: 10 bases; junction bases outside the gene matches: 7. The CDR3 DNA reads as TGTGCCAGCAGCCGGGGACAGATTGGGTCACCCCTCCACTTT. This gives the protein CASSRGQIGSPLHF.

The J gene is TRBJ1-2, the V gene TRBV28, with 10 nucleotides matching TRBD1. This CDR3 contains 14 residues. The V and J ends lost 6 bases and 8 bases, in that order; junction bases with no gene match: 9. Germline CDR1 MDHEN, CDR2 SYDVKM. CDR3 sequence: CASSSSTGGKGYTF. Written as DNA, the CDR3 is TGTGCCAGCAGCTCCTCGACAGGGGGCAAAGGCTACACCTTC.

The V gene is TRBV4-3, the J gene TRBJ2-7; D is unclear. The CDR3 is 14 amino acids. Trimming left V 0 bases short and J 5 bases short, with 11 bases between. Germline V gene sequence: CDR1 LGHNA, CDR2 YSLEER. CDR3: CASSQDALTDEQYF. For the CDR3, the DNA is TGCGCCAGCAGCCAAGATGCGCTCACAGACGAGCAGTACTTC.

CDR3: CASSARQTDTQYF. CDR3 DNA: TGTGCCAGCAGCGCCCGGCAGACAGATACGCAGTATTTT. This rearrangement joins TRBV9 to TRBJ2-3; D call uncertain. CDR1 is SGDLS and CDR2 is YYNGEE in the germline V gene. Trimming removed 3 bases from V and 3 bases from J, with 8 bases in between. The CDR3 contains 13 residues.

The chain uses TRBV5-1 and TRBJ2-7, with 7 bases matching TRBD1. V trimming: 4 bases; J trimming: 0 bases; junction bases outside the gene matches: 4. The CDR3 has 14 residues. Germline V lookup: CDR1 SGHRS, CDR2 YFSETQ. CDR3 residues: CASSTRDSSYEQYF. The CDR3, as DNA: TGCGCCAGCAGCACGAGGGACAGCTCCTACGAGCAGTACTTC. The full variable domain, its missing parts supplied by reference TRBV5-1 and TRBJ2-7, is KAGVTQTPRYLIKTRGQQVTLSCSPISGHRSVSWYQQTPGQGLQFLFEYFSETQRNKGNFPGRFSGRQFSNSRSEMNVSTLELGDSALYLCASSTRDSSYEQYFGPGTRLTVT.